These 2 T cell receptor beta chains were all obtained from the same sample, sequenced in a study of blood T cell repertoires in COVID-19 (dated by TCRdb to between 2020 and 2021). The library was made by the immunoSEQ multiplex PCR assay. TCRdb re-hosts the immuneACCESS table, in-frame sequences only. Its copies lack some clones; in the studies checked, an unresolved V gene accounts for under half of them, and the cause for the rest is not known. Recorded for this sample are more than 300,000 clones; about 90% of them occurred a single time. About 1.7% of the sample goes to the ten largest clones. Material: peripheral blood. Receptor source: a woman between 25 and 40 years old with COVID-19, enrolled during active disease.

The chain is built from TRBV6-2 or TRBV6-3 and TRBJ1-6, with TRBD1 matching over 8 bases. The germline gives CDR1 MNHEY, CDR2 SVGEGT. The CDR3 covers 15 residues. With 2 bases clipped from V and 7 bases from J, the junction kept 4 bases outside the gene matches. The CDR3 spells CASSYNGQGNSPLHF. The CDR3 DNA reads TGTGCCAGCAGTTACAACGGACAGGGAAATTCACCCCTCCACTTT.

The CDR3 sequence: CASSLGLAGGTDTQYF. CDR3 DNA: TGTGCCAGCAGCTTAGGATTAGCGGGGGGCACAGATACGCAGTATTTT. This chain links TRBV7-6 with TRBJ2-3; 9 bases align to TRBD2. With 1 base clipped from V and 1 base from J, the junction kept 3 bases outside the gene matches. Per germline, CDR1 SGHVS and CDR2 FNYEAQ. The CDR3 totals 16 residues.